This is a list of T cell receptor beta chains from one sample in a study of beta chain features in type 1 diabetes. Sequencing used immunoSEQ multiplex PCR; TCRdb keeps in-frame clones, though not all of them. The table lists hundreds of thousands of clones, more than 13% of them singletons. The sequenced material came from naive CD4+ T cells from blood. The receptors here all came from a man between 18 and 35 years old with type 1 diabetes. Both conserved end residues are part of each CDR3. D genes are given only for firm matches. Size is omitted from some rows. Given values are once, few, many or a class for expanded clones.

CDR3 DNA	CDR3 protein	V gene	J gene	clone size	D gene
TGCGCCAGCAGCTTACTAGGAGCGCCCGGGGAGCTGTTTTTT	CASSLLGAPGELFF	TRBV5-1	TRBJ2-2	NA	NA
TGCAGCGCTCAGGACAGGGTAGTGAATGAGCAGTTCTTC	CSAQDRVVNEQFF	TRBV29-1	TRBJ2-1	NA	TRBD1
TGTGCCAGCAGCCACGGACTAGCGGGGGCCCCAGGGGCCAACGTCCTGACTTTC	CASSHGLAGAPGANVLTF	TRBV7-6	TRBJ2-6	few	TRBD2
TGTGCCAGCAGCTTGGAGCGCTGGCGGGAGGGACAAGAGACCCAGTACTTC	CASSLERWREGQETQYF	TRBV5-6	TRBJ2-5	few	TRBD2
TGTGCCAGCAGCCCCGGCGGGAGAAGCACAGATACGCAGTATTTT	CASSPGGRSTDTQYF	TRBV9	TRBJ2-3	few	TRBD2
TGTGCCAGCAGTTCTAACAGGGACAGGGCGGCCTCACCCCTCCACTTT	CASSSNRDRAASPLHF	TRBV7-8	TRBJ1-6	NA	TRBD1
TGCGCCAGCAGTCATCAGGGGAGCAGCTCCTACGAGCAGTACTTC	CASSHQGSSSYEQYF	TRBV23-1	TRBJ2-7	few	NA
TGTGCCAGCAGCCCGAGCGGGACCACCTACAATGAGCAGTTCTTC	CASSPSGTTYNEQFF	TRBV27	TRBJ2-1	few	TRBD2
TGTGCCAGCAGCCCTCAGCTGGGGGAGACCCAGTACTTC	CASSPQLGETQYF	TRBV7-2	TRBJ2-5	NA	NA
TGTGCCAGCAGCACGGGACAAACTGAAGCTTTCTTT	CASSTGQTEAFF	TRBV7-2	TRBJ1-1	NA	NA
TGTGCCAGCAGGAGGTATCGCTATGGCTACACCTTC	CASRRYRYGYTF	TRBV5-6	TRBJ1-2	NA	NA
TGCGCCAGCAGCCAAGGGGACCTAGCGGGAGGCAATGAGCAGTTCTTC	CASSQGDLAGGNEQFF	TRBV4-1	TRBJ2-1	few	TRBD2
TGTGCCAGCAGCGTAGAGGGCGGGAGGGGAAGCGGGGACACCGGGGAGCTGTTTTTT	CASSVEGGRGSGDTGELFF	TRBV9	TRBJ2-2	few	TRBD2
TGTGCTAGTGGTTCCTCTGGGGCCAACGTCCTGACTTTC	CASGSSGANVLTF	TRBV12-5	TRBJ2-6	few	NA
TGTGCCAGCAGTTACGCAGAGGGCGCAGATACGCAGTATTTT	CASSYAEGADTQYF	TRBV6-5	TRBJ2-3	NA	NA
TGCGCCAGCAGCTTGGGACAGGCGGACACTGGAAACACCATATATTTT	CASSLGQADTGNTIYF	TRBV5-1	TRBJ1-3	NA	NA
TGCAGCGTTGCGCCGGTAAGCTCCTACGAGCAGTACTTC	CSVAPVSSYEQYF	TRBV29-1	TRBJ2-7	NA	NA
TGTGCCAGCAGTCCGCTCCGAGATGCCTACGAGCAGTACTTC	CASSPLRDAYEQYF	TRBV7-2	TRBJ2-7	NA	NA
TGTGCCAGCAGCTTAGGAGGTAGCGGGGGGTATGAGCAGTTCTTC	CASSLGGSGGYEQFF	TRBV7-2	TRBJ2-1	NA	TRBD2
TGCGCCAGCAGCCGATTCGGGACAGGGAACTCTGGAAACACCATATATTTT	CASSRFGTGNSGNTIYF	TRBV4-1	TRBJ1-3	NA	TRBD1
TGTGCCAGCACCCTAGCGGGGGCTGCAGATACGCAGTATTTT	CASTLAGAADTQYF	TRBV6-6	TRBJ2-3	NA	TRBD2
TGTGCCTGGAGTCTCCCGGCGGGGCCGAAGACTGAAGCTTTCTTT	CAWSLPAGPKTEAFF	TRBV30	TRBJ1-1	few	NA
TGTGCCAGCAGCTTAGGGAACACAGGCCAGAGCTCCTACGAGCAGTACTTC	CASSLGNTGQSSYEQYF	TRBV11-2	TRBJ2-7	few	NA
TGTGCCAGCAGTGAATTAGAGAACACTGAAGCTTTCTTT	CASSELENTEAFF	TRBV2	TRBJ1-1	NA	NA
TGTGCCTGGAGTACCGGCCACGAAAAACTGTTTTTT	CAWSTGHEKLFF	TRBV30	TRBJ1-4	few	NA
TGTGCCTGGATTAAAAAGGCAGGACGTGACTATGGCTACACCTTC	CAWIKKAGRDYGYTF	TRBV30	TRBJ1-2	few	NA